A single sample is the source of the 24 T cell receptor beta chains below, sequenced in a study of blood T cell repertoires in COVID-19 (dated by TCRdb to 2020 to 2022). Libraries came from the immunoSEQ multiplex PCR assay. TCRdb holds this immuneACCESS table with in-frame rearrangements only. Some clones are missing; in checked studies, unresolved V genes explain under half, and the rest has no known cause. The sample records 200,000 to 250,000 clones, approximately 82% of which are singletons. Together, the top ten hold 3.4% of the sample. Sequencing used peripheral blood. The source of these receptors is a woman aged 18-29 years with acute or convalescent COVID-19.

The chain links TRBV4-1 to TRBJ1-4; TRBD1 matches 9 bases. The CDR3 sequence is 15 residues long. Trimming cost V 4 bases and J 10 bases; bases outside gene matches: 10. The germline CDR1 and CDR2 sequences are MGHRA and YSYEKL. This CDR3 is CASSRYGTGLRKLFF. CDR3 DNA sequence: TGCGCCAGCAGCCGATACGGGACAGGGCTGAGAAAACTGTTTTTT.

The chain has TRBV10-3 and TRBJ2-1; no firm D call. The CDR3 has 13 amino acids. The V and J ends lost 4 bases and 8 bases respectively, with 12 bases between them. The germline V gene has CDR1 ENHRY and CDR2 SYGVKD. This CDR3 reads CAISGYPTDEQFF. CDR3 DNA sequence: TGTGCCATCAGTGGTTACCCAACGGATGAGCAGTTCTTC.

The rearrangement uses TRBV15 and TRBJ2-5, with TRBD2 matching 11 bases. The CDR3 is 17 residues long. In germline, CDR1 is LNHNV, CDR2 YYDKDF (reference sequence). J gave up 2 bases and V 1 base, and 6 bases lay outside the gene matches. Here the CDR3 reads CATSRGTGLAVQETQYF. CDR3 coding DNA: TGTGCCACCAGCAGAGGGACGGGACTAGCGGTACAAGAGACCCAGTACTTC.

The rearrangement uses TRBV6-5 and TRBJ2-7, with D perhaps TRBD1 (6 bases). Germline V CDR1 and CDR2: MNHEY, SVGAGI. The V gene lost 8 bases and the J gene lost 5 bases, with 7 bases spanning the gap. The CDR3 has 10 amino acids. CDR3 in amino acids: CASGGDEQYF. CDR3 DNA sequence: TGTGCCAGCGGGGGCGACGAGCAGTACTTC.

The chain employs TRBV3-1 (or the pseudogene TRBV3-2) and TRBJ2-3; D is undetermined. The V and J ends lost 4 bases and 3 bases respectively, with 8 bases between them. From germline, CDR1 is LGHDT and CDR2 YNNKEL (reference sequence). This CDR3 has 13 residues. The CDR3: CASSRPPTDTQYF. Written as DNA, the CDR3 is TGTGCCAGCAGCCGGCCTCCAACAGATACGCAGTATTTT.

As to this clone: The sample has other DNA sequences that encode this CDR3 too. This chain joins TRBV9 and TRBJ1-1, with 7 bases lining up with TRBD1. J lost 4 bases, V lost 0 bases, and 3 bases had no gene match. This CDR3 is built from 14 residues. CDR1 is SGDLS, CDR2 YYNGEE, per germline. Written as DNA, the CDR3 is TGTGCCAGCAGCGTAGGCCAGGGGGGCACTGAAGCTTTCTTT. It is translated as CASSVGQGGTEAFF. The full variable domain, rest sourced from reference TRBV9 and TRBJ1-1, is DSGVTQTPKHLITATGQRVTLRCSPRSGDLSVYWYQQSLDQGLQFLIQYYNGEERAKGNILERFSAQQFPDLHSELNLSSLELGDSALYFCASSVGQGGTEAFFGQGTRLTVV.

In DNA form, the CDR3 reads TGTGCCAGCAGCCGTCACGGGGGGATGGAGACCCAGTACTTC. Encoded protein: CASSRHGGMETQYF. The V gene is TRBV11-2, the J gene TRBJ2-5; TRBD2 aligns across 7 bases. After removal of 5 bases from V and 5 bases from J, the junction contained 8 bases not matched to a gene. The CDR3 spans 14 residues. CDR1 and CDR2 from the germline V gene are SGHAT and FQNNGV.

This chain joins TRBV29-1 and TRBJ1-2, with D possibly being TRBD1 (5 bases). The CDR3 is 13 amino acids. Germline CDR1 reads SQVTM; CDR2 reads ANQGSEA. Trimming cost V 3 bases and J 8 bases, with 16 bases left between them. In nucleotides, the CDR3 is TGCAGCGTTGAGTGGCAGGCCGGGGGGGGCTACACCTTC. The encoded protein is CSVEWQAGGGYTF.

The V call is TRBV6-5, the J call TRBJ2-7; D uncertain. The germline CDR1 and CDR2 sequences are MNHEY and SVGAGI. V lost 8 bases, J lost 4 bases, and 15 bases lay in between. This CDR3 has 13 amino acids. The CDR3 here is CASLNQTPYEQYF. The CDR3 DNA reads as TGTGCCAGCCTTAACCAGACACCGTACGAGCAGTACTTC.

This sequence joins TRBV6-2 or TRBV6-3 and TRBJ2-4, with 8 bases fitting TRBD2. Germline CDR1 is MNHEY and CDR2 is SVGEGT. The CDR3 contains 17 residues. Trimming took 5 bases from V and 0 from J; bases not matched to a gene: 9. In DNA, the CDR3 is TGTGCCAGCAGTCCCCGGGGGGGCGGACTAGCCAAAAACATTCAGTACTTC. As protein: CASSPRGGGLAKNIQYF.

This chain joins TRBV30 and TRBJ1-4; D possibly corresponds to TRBD1 (5 bases). The CDR3 has 11 amino acids. Germline V CDR1 and CDR2: GTSNPN, SVGIG (reference sequence). The DNA for the CDR3 is TGTTCATGCGGGGGAGGCGAAAAACTGTTTTTT. The encoded protein is CSCGGGEKLFF.

The chain links TRBV9 to TRBJ2-5; 9 nucleotides align to TRBD1. V was pared by 4 bases and J by 4 bases, with 8 bases of the junction left unmatched. The CDR3 covers 15 residues. Looked up from germline, CDR1 is SGDLS and CDR2 is YYNGEE. CDR3 bases: TGTGCCAGCAGCCTCCGGGACAGGGTAGGAGAGACCCAGTACTTC. Protein: CASSLRDRVGETQYF.

The chain has TRBV12-5 and TRBJ1-4; a weak D match, TRBD1 (5 bases). The CDR3 length is 15 residues. Trimming pared 2 bases from V and 3 bases from J, leaving 10 bases between. CDR1 and CDR2 (germline): LGHNT, FRNRAP. As DNA, the CDR3 is TGTGCTAGTGGTTTGTCCCAGGGATCTAATGAAAAACTGTTTTTT. Its translation: CASGLSQGSNEKLFF.

The chain employs TRBV30 and TRBJ1-4; TRBD1 agrees at 7 bases. The CDR3 covers 12 residues. Unmatched junction bases numbered 6, after V lost 5 bases and J lost 9 bases. Per germline, CDR1 GTSNPN and CDR2 SVGIG (reference sequence). The CDR3 loop reads CAWAGTAKKLFF. CDR3 sequence (DNA): TGTGCCTGGGCCGGGACAGCGAAAAAACTGTTTTTT.

V gene TRBV25-1 combines with J gene TRBJ1-3, with 8 nucleotides matching TRBD1. Germline V gene sequence: CDR1 MGHDK, CDR2 SYGVNS. The length of the CDR3 is 16 residues. The ends lost 8 bases at V and 3 bases at J; junction bases unmatched: 12. The CDR3 loop is CASAGQVAEYGNTIYF. CDR3 DNA: TGTGCCAGCGCGGGACAGGTCGCCGAATATGGAAACACCATATATTTT.

CDR3 in DNA: TGCAGCGTTGGGACTAGCGGCCCAAGGTACGAGCAGTACTTC. Its translation: CSVGTSGPRYEQYF. The rearrangement uses TRBV29-1 and TRBJ2-7; 10 nucleotides match TRBD2. The J segment lost 4 bases and the V segment lost 4 bases, leaving 7 bases of the junction unmatched. CDR1 SQVTM and CDR2 ANQGSEA come from the germline V gene. This CDR3 region has 14 residues.

The chain links TRBV28 to TRBJ2-3; 14 bases fit TRBD2. The ends lost 3 bases at V and 4 bases at J; junction bases unmatched: 6. Germline CDR1 reads MDHEN; CDR2 reads SYDVKM. This CDR3 has 17 amino acids. The CDR3 is CASSFRGLAGVSDTQYF. The CDR3 DNA sequence: TGTGCCAGCAGTTTTCGGGGACTAGCGGGAGTATCAGATACGCAGTATTTT.

The chain carries TRBV28 and TRBJ1-3; possible D gene TRBD1, 6 bases. Germline assignment: CDR1 MDHEN and CDR2 SYDVKM. V was clipped by 2 bases and J by 5 bases, with 10 bases between them. The CDR3 totals 14 residues. The CDR3 region is CASSLGQRRNTIYF. As DNA, the CDR3 is TGTGCCAGCAGTTTAGGACAGAGGAGAAACACCATATATTTT.

The chain couples TRBV28 to TRBJ2-3; D ambiguous. CDR1 is MDHEN, CDR2 SYDVKM, per germline. CDR3 length equals 16 residues. V lost 4 bases and J 3 bases, leaving 17 bases between the germline ends. DNA of the CDR3: TGTGCCAGCAGTTACCCCCCCCGATCCAGAACAGATACGCAGTATTTT. It translates to CASSYPPRSRTDTQYF.

Written as DNA, the CDR3 is TGTGCTAGTGGACGGGACACCGGGGAGCTGTTTTTT. The encoded protein is CASGRDTGELFF. The V gene is TRBV12-5, the J gene TRBJ2-2, with D hard to call. Germline values: CDR1 LGHNT, CDR2 FRNRAP. The length of the CDR3 is 12 residues. The germline V and J ends were trimmed by 6 bases and 3 bases, with 5 bases remaining between them. Full variable domain (outside the CDR3, taken from reference TRBV12-5 and TRBJ2-2): DARVTQTPRHKVTEMGQEVTMRCQPILGHNTVFWYRQTMMQGLELLAYFRNRAPLDDSGMPKDRFSAEMPDATLATLKIQPSEPRDSAVYFCASGRDTGELFFGEGSRLTVL.

The chain couples TRBV5-4 to TRBJ1-1; no reliable D call. V lost 0 bases and J 1 base, leaving 10 bases between the germline ends. Per germline, CDR1 SGHNT and CDR2 YYREEE (reference sequence). The CDR3 sequence is 15 residues long. The CDR3 DNA is TGTGCCAGCAGCTTGGCAACACAGCCGAACACTGAAGCTTTCTTT. This encodes CASSLATQPNTEAFF.

V usage is TRBV4-3 and J usage is TRBJ1-4, with 7 bases lining up with TRBD1. The ends lost 0 bases at V and 3 bases at J; junction bases unmatched: 4. Germline V gene data show CDR1 as LGHNA and CDR2 as YSLEER. The CDR3 sequence is 16 residues long. CDR3 region: CASSQDDRVPNEKLFF. The CDR3 coding sequence is TGCGCCAGCAGCCAAGACGACAGGGTCCCTAATGAAAAACTGTTTTTT.

The rearrangement uses TRBV28 and TRBJ1-4; D is unclear. The CDR3 totals 16 residues. The V gene lost 6 bases and the J gene lost 4 bases, with 18 bases spanning the gap. Germline assignment: CDR1 MDHEN and CDR2 SYDVKM. The CDR3 loop reads CASSQAIGRVNEKLFF. DNA for the CDR3: TGTGCCAGCAGCCAGGCCATAGGGCGGGTTAATGAAAAACTGTTTTTT.

The chain employs TRBV5-6 and TRBJ1-1; 11 bases agree with TRBD1. This CDR3 contains 14 residues. Unmatched junction bases numbered 1, after V lost 2 bases and J lost 4 bases. Germline loops: CDR1 SGHDT, CDR2 YYEEEE. DNA of the CDR3: TGTGCCAGCAGCTTTGGGACAGGGGGCACTGAAGCTTTCTTT. Protein: CASSFGTGGTEAFF.